This T cell receptor beta chain was observed in a study of T cells in Graves' hyperthyroidism and ophthalmopathy. Researchers took RNA transcripts and amplified the TCR beta CDR3 regions from them. The HTBI primer set served for first-round RT-PCR of the TCR CDR3. In TCRdb, the multiplex PCR reads were re-called with MiXCR into one record per CDR3 protein. Here the sample spans under 400,000 distinct CDR3 sequences, about 13% being singletons. This clonotype was counted at least ten times. This CDR3 has 14 residues. CDR1 and CDR2 (germline): SGHAT, FQNNGV. Trimming removed 5 bases at V and 5 bases at J, with 13 bases between.

The genes are TRBV11-2 and TRBJ1-5, with D unclear. This clonotype originated in a woman in her late teens or twenties with Graves' hyperthyroidism. The sample was blood. The CDR3 sequence: CASSQPGTHQPQHF. Written as DNA, the CDR3 is TGTGCCAGCAGCCAACCGGGAACCCATCAGCCCCAGCATTTT.